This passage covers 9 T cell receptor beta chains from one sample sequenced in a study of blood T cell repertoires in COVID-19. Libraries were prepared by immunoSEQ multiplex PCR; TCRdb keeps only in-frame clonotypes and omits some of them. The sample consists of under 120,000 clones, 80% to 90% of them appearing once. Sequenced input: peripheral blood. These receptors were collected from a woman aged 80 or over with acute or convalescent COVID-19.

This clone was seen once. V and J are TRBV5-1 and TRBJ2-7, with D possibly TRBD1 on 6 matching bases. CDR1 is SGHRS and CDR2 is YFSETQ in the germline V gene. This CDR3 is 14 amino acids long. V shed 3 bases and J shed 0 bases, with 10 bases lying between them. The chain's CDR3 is CASSSGDPSYEQYF. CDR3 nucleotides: TGCGCCAGCAGCTCAGGGGACCCCTCCTACGAGCAGTACTTC.

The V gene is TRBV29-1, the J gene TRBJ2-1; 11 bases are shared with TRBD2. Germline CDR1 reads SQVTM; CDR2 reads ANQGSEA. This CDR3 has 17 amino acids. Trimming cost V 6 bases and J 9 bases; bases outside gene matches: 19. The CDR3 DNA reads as TGCAGCGTCGGCGGGCTAGCGGGGGGAACTTTTCTGGGTGAGCAGTTCTTC. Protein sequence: CSVGGLAGGTFLGEQFF.

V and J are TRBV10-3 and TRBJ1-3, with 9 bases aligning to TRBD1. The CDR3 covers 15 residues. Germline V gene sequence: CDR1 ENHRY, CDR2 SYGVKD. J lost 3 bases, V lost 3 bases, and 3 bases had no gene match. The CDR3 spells CAISDMGQGGNTIYF. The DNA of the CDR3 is TGTGCCATCAGTGATATGGGACAGGGTGGAAACACCATATATTTT.

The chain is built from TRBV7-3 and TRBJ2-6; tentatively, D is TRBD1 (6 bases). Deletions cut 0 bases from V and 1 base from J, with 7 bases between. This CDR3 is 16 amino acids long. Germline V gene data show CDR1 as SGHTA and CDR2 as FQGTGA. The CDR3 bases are TGTGCCAGCAGCTTAACGGGACAATCTGGGGCCAACGTCCTGACTTTC. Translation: CASSLTGQSGANVLTF.

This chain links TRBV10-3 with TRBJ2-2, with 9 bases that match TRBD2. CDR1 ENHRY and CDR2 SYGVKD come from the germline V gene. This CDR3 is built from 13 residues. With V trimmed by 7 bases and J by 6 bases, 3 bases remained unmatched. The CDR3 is CAIMSSGAGELFF. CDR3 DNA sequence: TGTGCCATCATGTCTAGCGGGGCCGGGGAGCTGTTTTTT.

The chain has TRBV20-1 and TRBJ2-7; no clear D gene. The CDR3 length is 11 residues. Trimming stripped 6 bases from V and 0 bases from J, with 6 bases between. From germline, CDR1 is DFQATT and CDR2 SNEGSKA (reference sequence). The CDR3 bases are TGCAGTGCCAGGAACTCCTACGAGCAGTACTTC. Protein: CSARNSYEQYF.

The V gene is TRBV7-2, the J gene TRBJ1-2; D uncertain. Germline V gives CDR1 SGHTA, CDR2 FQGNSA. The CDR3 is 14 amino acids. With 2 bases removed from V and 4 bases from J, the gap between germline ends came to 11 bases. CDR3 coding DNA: TGTGCCAGCAGCTTAAGAGTCGTTTTCTATGGCTACACCTTC. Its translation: CASSLRVVFYGYTF.

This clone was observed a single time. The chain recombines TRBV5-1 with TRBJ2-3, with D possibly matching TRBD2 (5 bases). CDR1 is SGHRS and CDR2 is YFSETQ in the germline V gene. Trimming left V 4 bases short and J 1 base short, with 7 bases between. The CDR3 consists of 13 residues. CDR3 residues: CASSLGGTDTQYF. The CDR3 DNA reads TGCGCCAGCAGCCTGGGAGGCACAGATACGCAGTATTTT.

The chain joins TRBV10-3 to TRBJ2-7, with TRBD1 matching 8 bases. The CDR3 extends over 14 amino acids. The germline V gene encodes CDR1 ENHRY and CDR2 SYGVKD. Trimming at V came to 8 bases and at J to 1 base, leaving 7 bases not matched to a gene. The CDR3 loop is CAIGRTGTSYEQYF. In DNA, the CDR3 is TGTGCCATCGGACGGACAGGGACATCCTACGAGCAGTACTTC.